Each of the 8 T cell receptor beta chains below was sequenced from the same sample in a study of shared clonotypes between healthy human individuals. Assay: immunoSEQ multiplex PCR; the TCRdb copy retains only in-frame clones and omits some. The table shows roughly 1,600,000 clones, with about 98.5% occurring only once. The sequenced sample was naive CD4+ T cells sorted from blood. Subset meaning: CD45RA+ positively selected. All receptors come from a man aged 25-40 years in good health.

In DNA form, the CDR3 reads TGTGCCAGCTCACCACCTAGCATGAAGACCCAGTACTTC. Encoded protein: CASSPPSMKTQYF. This chain joins TRBV18 and TRBJ2-5; D gene ambiguous. Germline CDR1 KGHSH, CDR2 LQKENI. The CDR3 totals 13 residues. V gave up 0 bases and J gave up 6 bases, with 8 bases separating them.

The chain uses TRBV7-6 and TRBJ1-2; the D gene is possibly TRBD1 (6 bases). This CDR3 contains 13 residues. The V end was cut by 5 bases, the J end by 7 bases, with 14 bases between. CDR1 is SGHVS and CDR2 is FNYEAQ in the germline V gene. The CDR3 is CASSQGLDIGYTF. In DNA form, the CDR3 reads TGTGCCAGCAGCCAGGGGCTGGACATTGGCTACACCTTC.

The chain couples TRBV18 to TRBJ2-5; 10 bases match TRBD2. Germline V gene data show CDR1 as KGHSH and CDR2 as LQKENI. The CDR3 spans 13 residues. Trimming at V came to 7 bases and at J to 4 bases, leaving 3 bases not matched to a gene. The CDR3 is CASLRLAGETQYF. In DNA form, the CDR3 reads TGTGCCAGCTTAAGACTAGCGGGAGAGACCCAGTACTTC.

The chain recombines TRBV25-1 with TRBJ1-2, with D perhaps TRBD1 (6 bases). Germline assignment: CDR1 MGHDK and CDR2 SYGVNS. V was shortened by 10 bases and J by 1 base, with 16 bases between the two germline ends. This CDR3 is 14 amino acids long. Written as DNA, the CDR3 is TGTGCCACCAGAGAGGGGGACCTTAACTATGGCTACACCTTC. Translation gives CATREGDLNYGYTF.

The rearrangement links TRBV5-1 to TRBJ1-2; unclear D gene. CDR3 length: 13 residues. From germline, CDR1 is SGHRS and CDR2 YFSETQ. Trimming shortened V by 0 bases and J by 9 bases, and 12 bases separated the two germline ends. The CDR3: CASSLAQSSSYTF. The CDR3 DNA is TGCGCCAGCAGCTTGGCCCAGAGTAGTAGCTACACCTTC. The variable domain in full, with the rest retrieved from reference TRBV5-1 and TRBJ1-2, is KAGVTQTPRYLIKTRGQQVTLSCSPISGHRSVSWYQQTPGQGLQFLFEYFSETQRNKGNFPGRFSGRQFSNSRSEMNVSTLELGDSALYLCASSLAQSSSYTFGSGTRLTVV.

V and J are TRBV7-2 and TRBJ2-3; D is undetermined. CDR1 and CDR2 from the germline V gene are SGHTA and FQGNSA. The CDR3 length is 15 residues. V was cut by 2 bases and J by 6 bases, with 15 bases left in between. The CDR3 is CASSLPPSGGDTQYF. The CDR3 DNA sequence: TGTGCCAGCAGCTTACCCCCCTCGGGTGGGGATACGCAGTATTTT.

This clone was seen once. This chain uses TRBV27 with TRBJ2-1, with D possibly being TRBD2 (6 bases). CDR1 and CDR2 from the germline V gene are MNHEY and SMNVEV (reference sequence). The CDR3 loop spans 15 amino acids. V lost 3 bases to trimming and J lost 9 bases, with 18 bases between them. The CDR3: CASSFSGGKVFEQFF. As DNA, the CDR3 is TGTGCCAGCAGTTTTTCCGGGGGTAAGGTTTTTGAGCAGTTCTTC.

A single count supports this clone. This same CDR3 is encoded by further DNA sequences in the sample. J is TRBJ2-7 and V is TRBV20-1; a weak D match, TRBD2 (5 bases). Trimming left V 6 bases short and J 4 bases short, with 10 bases between. This CDR3 region has 11 residues. The germline V gene has CDR1 DFQATT and CDR2 SNEGSKA (reference sequence). The CDR3 loop is CSAVGGYEQYF. The CDR3 nucleotides are TGCAGTGCGGTAGGAGGATACGAGCAGTACTTC.